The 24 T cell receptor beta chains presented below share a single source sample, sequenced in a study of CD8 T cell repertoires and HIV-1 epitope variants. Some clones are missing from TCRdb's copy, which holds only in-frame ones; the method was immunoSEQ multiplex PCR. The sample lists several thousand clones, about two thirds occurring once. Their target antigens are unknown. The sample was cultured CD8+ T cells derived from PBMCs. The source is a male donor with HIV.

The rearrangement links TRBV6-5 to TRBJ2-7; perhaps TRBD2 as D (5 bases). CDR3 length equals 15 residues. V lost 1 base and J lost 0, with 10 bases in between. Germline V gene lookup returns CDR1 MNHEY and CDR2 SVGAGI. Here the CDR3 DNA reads TGTGCCAGCAGTTACTTAGAGGGTAGCTCCTACGAGCAGTACTTC. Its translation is CASSYLEGSSYEQYF.

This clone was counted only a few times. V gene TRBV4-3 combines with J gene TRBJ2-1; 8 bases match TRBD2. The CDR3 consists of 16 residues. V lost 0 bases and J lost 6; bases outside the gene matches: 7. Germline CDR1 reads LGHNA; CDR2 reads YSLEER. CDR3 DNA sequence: TGCGCCAGCAGCCAAGACCCAGCGGGGGCCTCCAATGAGCAGTTCTTC. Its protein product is CASSQDPAGASNEQFF.

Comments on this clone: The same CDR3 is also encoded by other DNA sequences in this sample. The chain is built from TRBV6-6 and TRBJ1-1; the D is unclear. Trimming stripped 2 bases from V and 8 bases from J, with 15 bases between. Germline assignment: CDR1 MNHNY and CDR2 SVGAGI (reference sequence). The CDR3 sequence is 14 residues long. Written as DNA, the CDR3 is TGTGCCAGCAGTTACGGGCTAGGCGGGGTCGAAGCTTTCTTT. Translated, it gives CASSYGLGGVEAFF.

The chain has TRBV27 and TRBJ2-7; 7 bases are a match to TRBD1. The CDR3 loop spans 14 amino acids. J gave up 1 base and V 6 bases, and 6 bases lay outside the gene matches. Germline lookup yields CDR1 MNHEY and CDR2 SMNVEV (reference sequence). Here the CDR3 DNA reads TGTGCCAGCAGAATGACAGGGATATCCTACGAGCAGTACTTC. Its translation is CASRMTGISYEQYF.

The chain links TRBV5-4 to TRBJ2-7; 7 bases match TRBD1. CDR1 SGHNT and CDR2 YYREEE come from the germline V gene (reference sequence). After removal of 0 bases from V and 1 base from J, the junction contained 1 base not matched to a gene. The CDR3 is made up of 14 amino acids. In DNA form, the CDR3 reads TGTGCCAGCAGCTTGGTGGACAGGTCCTACGAGCAGTACTTC. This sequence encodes CASSLVDRSYEQYF.

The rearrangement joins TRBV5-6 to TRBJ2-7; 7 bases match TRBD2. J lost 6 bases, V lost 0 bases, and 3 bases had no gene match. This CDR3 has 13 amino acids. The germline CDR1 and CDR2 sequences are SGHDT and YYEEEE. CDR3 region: CASSLVSGGEQYF. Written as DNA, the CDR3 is TGTGCCAGCAGCTTGGTGTCGGGGGGCGAGCAGTACTTC.

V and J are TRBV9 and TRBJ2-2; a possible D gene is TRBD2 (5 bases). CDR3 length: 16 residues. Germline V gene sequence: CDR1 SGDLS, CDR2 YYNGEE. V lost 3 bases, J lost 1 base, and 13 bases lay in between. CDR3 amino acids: CASSASAGVNTGELFF. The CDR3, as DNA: TGTGCCAGCAGCGCGTCTGCCGGGGTGAACACCGGGGAGCTGTTTTTT. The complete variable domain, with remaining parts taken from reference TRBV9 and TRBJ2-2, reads DSGVTQTPKHLITATGQRVTLRCSPRSGDLSVYWYQQSLDQGLQFLIQYYNGEERAKGNILERFSAQQFPDLHSELNLSSLELGDSALYFCASSASAGVNTGELFFGEGSRLTVL.

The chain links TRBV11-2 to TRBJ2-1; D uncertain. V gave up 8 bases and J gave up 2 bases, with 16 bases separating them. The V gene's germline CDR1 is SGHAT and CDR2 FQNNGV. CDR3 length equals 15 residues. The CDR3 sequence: CASCEATSAYNEQFF. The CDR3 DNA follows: TGTGCCAGCTGTGAGGCGACCTCAGCCTACAATGAGCAGTTCTTC.

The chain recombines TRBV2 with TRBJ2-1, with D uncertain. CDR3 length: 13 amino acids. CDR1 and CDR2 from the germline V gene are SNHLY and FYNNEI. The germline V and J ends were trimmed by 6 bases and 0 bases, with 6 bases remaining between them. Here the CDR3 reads CASSYSSYNEQFF. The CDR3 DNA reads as TGTGCCAGCAGCTATAGCTCCTACAATGAGCAGTTCTTC.

In nucleotides, the CDR3 is TGTGCCACCGCGACAGGAATCGGCTACGAGCAGTACTTC. This sequence encodes CATATGIGYEQYF. This chain connects TRBV19 to TRBJ2-7, with D possibly matching TRBD1 (6 bases). The CDR3 runs to 13 residues. From germline, CDR1 is LNHDA and CDR2 SQIVND (reference sequence). Trimming cost V 10 bases and J 3 bases, with 16 bases left between them. Looking up the rest from reference TRBV19 and TRBJ2-7 gives the full variable domain: DGGITQSPKYLFRKEGQNVTLSCEQNLNHDAMYWYRQDPGQGLRLIYYSQIVNDFQKGDIAEGYSVSREKKESFPLTVTSAQKNPTAFYLCATATGIGYEQYFGPGTRLTVT.

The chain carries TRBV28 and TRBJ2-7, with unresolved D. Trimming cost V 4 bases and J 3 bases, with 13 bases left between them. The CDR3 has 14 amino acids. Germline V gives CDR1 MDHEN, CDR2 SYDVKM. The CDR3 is CASSSPRQNYEQYF. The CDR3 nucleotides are TGTGCCAGCAGTTCACCCCGCCAGAACTACGAGCAGTACTTC.

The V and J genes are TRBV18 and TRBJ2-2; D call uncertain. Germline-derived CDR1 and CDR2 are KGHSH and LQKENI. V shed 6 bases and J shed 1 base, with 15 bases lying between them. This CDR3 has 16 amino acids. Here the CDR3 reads CASSPRRLENTGELFF. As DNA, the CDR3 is TGTGCCAGCTCGCCAAGAAGGCTGGAGAACACCGGGGAGCTGTTTTTT.

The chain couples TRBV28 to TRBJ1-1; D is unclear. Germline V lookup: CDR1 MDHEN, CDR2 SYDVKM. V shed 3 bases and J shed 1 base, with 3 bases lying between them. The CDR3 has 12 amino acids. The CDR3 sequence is CASSFTNTEAFF. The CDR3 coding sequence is TGTGCCAGCAGTTTTACGAACACTGAAGCTTTCTTT.

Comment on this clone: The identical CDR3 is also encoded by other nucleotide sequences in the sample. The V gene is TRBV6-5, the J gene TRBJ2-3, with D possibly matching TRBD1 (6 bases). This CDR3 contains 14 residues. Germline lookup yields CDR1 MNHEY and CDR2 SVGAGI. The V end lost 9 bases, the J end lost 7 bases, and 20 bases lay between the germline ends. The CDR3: CASSESDRHYTQYF. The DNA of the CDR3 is TGTGCCAGTAGTGAATCGGACAGACACTATACGCAGTATTTT.

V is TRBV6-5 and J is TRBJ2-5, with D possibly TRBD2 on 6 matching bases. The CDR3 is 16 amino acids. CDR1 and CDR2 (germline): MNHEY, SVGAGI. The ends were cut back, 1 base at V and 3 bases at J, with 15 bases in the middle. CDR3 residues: CASSYLKQGGEETQYF. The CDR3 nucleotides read TGTGCCAGCAGTTACTTGAAGCAAGGAGGGGAAGAGACCCAGTACTTC.

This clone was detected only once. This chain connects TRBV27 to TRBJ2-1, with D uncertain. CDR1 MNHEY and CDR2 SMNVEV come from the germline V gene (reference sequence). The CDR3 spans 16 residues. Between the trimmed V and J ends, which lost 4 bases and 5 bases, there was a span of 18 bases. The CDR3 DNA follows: TGTGCCAGCAGTTCTCCCTCCGTGGTAGCCGACAATGAGCAGTTCTTC. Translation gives CASSSPSVVADNEQFF.

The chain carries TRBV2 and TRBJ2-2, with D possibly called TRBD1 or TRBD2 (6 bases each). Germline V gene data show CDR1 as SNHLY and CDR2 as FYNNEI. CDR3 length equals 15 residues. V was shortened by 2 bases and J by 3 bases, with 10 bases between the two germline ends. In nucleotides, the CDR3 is TGTGCCAGCAGTGAACGGGGGCCCCACACCGGGGAGCTGTTTTTT. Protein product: CASSERGPHTGELFF.

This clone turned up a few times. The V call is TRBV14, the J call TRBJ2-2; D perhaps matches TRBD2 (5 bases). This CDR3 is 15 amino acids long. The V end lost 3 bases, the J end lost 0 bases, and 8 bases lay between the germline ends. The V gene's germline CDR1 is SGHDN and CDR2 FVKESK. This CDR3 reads CASSHWRANTGELFF. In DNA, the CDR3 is TGTGCCAGCAGCCACTGGCGGGCGAACACCGGGGAGCTGTTTTTT.

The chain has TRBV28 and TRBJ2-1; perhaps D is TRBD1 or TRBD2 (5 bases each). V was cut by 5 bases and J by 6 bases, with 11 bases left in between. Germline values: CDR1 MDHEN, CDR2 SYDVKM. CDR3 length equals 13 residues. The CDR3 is CASSGDRLNEQFF. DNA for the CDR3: TGTGCCAGCAGTGGGGACCGACTCAATGAGCAGTTCTTC.

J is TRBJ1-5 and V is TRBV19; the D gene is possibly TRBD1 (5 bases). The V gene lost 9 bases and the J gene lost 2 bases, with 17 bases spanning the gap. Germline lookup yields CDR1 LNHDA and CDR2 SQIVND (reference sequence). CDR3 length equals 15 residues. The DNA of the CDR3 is TGTGCCAGCAAGATCACAGGTTCTGGCAATCAGCCCCAGCATTTT. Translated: CASKITGSGNQPQHF. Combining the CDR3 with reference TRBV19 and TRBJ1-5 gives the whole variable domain DGGITQSPKYLFRKEGQNVTLSCEQNLNHDAMYWYRQDPGQGLRLIYYSQIVNDFQKGDIAEGYSVSREKKESFPLTVTSAQKNPTAFYLCASKITGSGNQPQHFGDGTRLSIL.

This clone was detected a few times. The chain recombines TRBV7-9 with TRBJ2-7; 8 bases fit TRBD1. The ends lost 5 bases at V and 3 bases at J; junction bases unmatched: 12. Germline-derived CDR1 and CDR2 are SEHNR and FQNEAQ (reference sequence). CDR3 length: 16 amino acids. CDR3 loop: CASSPPTGQGLYEQYF. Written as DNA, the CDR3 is TGTGCCAGCAGCCCGCCCACAGGACAGGGCCTCTACGAGCAGTACTTC.

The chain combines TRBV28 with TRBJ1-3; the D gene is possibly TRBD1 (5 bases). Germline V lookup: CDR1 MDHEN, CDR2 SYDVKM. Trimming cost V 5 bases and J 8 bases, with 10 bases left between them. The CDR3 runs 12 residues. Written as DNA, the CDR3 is TGTGCCAGCAGTGCCGACAGATACACCATATATTTT. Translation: CASSADRYTIYF.

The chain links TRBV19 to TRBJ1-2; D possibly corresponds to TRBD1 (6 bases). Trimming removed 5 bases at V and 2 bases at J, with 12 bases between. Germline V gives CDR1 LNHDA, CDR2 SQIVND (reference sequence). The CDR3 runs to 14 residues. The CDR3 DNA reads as TGTGCCAGTAGTCGAGAAGGGACAAACTATGGCTACACCTTC. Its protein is CASSREGTNYGYTF.

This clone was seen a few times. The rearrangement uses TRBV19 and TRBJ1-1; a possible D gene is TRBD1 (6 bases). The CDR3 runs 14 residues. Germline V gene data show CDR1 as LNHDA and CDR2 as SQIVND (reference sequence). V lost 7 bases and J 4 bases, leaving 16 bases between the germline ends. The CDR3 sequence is CASTSLTGPTEAFF. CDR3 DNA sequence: TGTGCCAGTACCTCACTGACAGGACCCACTGAAGCTTTCTTT.